The 23 T cell receptor beta chains below come from one sample, sequenced in a study of OX40 agonist ivuxolimab in advanced cancers. The protocol used for the library was the immunoSEQ multiplex PCR assay. The source is immuneACCESS, and TCRdb retained only in-frame sequences with V and J called. Part of the clones is not carried over; for the studies checked, unresolved V genes explain less than half of this, and the remainder is unexplained. For this sample the table gives 100,000 or so clones, of which about 85% were detected only once. The biggest ten clones account for 3% to 4% of the sample. The sequencing here drew on CD4+ or CD8+ T cells sorted from blood, taken in a trial of the OX40 agonist ivuxolimab. These receptors were taken from an adult with an advanced solid tumor such as melanoma, head and neck, liver or kidney cancer.

V gene TRBV4-2 combines with J gene TRBJ2-1, with TRBD2 matching 9 bases. This CDR3 spans 16 amino acids. V gave up 1 base and J gave up 8 bases; unmatched junction bases: 9. The germline gives CDR1 LGHNA, CDR2 YNFKEQ. This chain's CDR3 is CASSQVVSGSLYEQFF. CDR3 in DNA: TGTGCCAGCAGCCAAGTAGTTAGCGGGAGTCTTTATGAGCAGTTCTTC.

The genes are TRBV7-6 and TRBJ2-1, with D tentatively TRBD2 (6 bases). The CDR3 is 14 amino acids. Trimming took 4 bases from V and 3 from J, leaving 10 bases between them. The germline CDR1 and CDR2 sequences are SGHVS and FNYEAQ. The CDR3 here is CASSYRESYNEQFF. CDR3 coding DNA: TGTGCCAGCAGCTACCGGGAGAGCTACAATGAGCAGTTCTTC.

This clone was seen a few times. The DNA of the CDR3 is TGTGCCAGCAGCGCCGCCGGGACAGGGTCCTACGAGCAGTACTTC. This gives the protein CASSAAGTGSYEQYF. V and J are TRBV7-9 and TRBJ2-7; 9 nucleotides agree with TRBD1. The length of the CDR3 is 15 residues. The J segment lost 1 base and the V segment lost 5 bases, leaving 6 bases of the junction unmatched. The V gene's germline CDR1 is SEHNR and CDR2 FQNEAQ (reference sequence).

The V gene is TRBV28, the J gene TRBJ1-5, with 11 bases lining up with TRBD1. This CDR3 is 15 amino acids long. Unmatched junction bases numbered 6, after V lost 8 bases and J lost 3 bases. CDR1 is MDHEN, CDR2 SYDVKM, per germline. DNA of the CDR3: TGTGCCAGCGGGGACAGGGGGGCGGACAATCAGCCCCAGCATTTT. Its translation is CASGDRGADNQPQHF.

This rearrangement joins TRBV28 to TRBJ2-1; 9 nucleotides match TRBD2. The germline CDR1 and CDR2 sequences are MDHEN and SYDVKM. V was clipped by 3 bases and J by 8 bases; unmatched bases: 2. The CDR3 totals 13 residues. CDR3 bases: TGTGCCAGCAGTTTGCGGGGGGGTGATGAGCAGTTCTTC. Residues: CASSLRGGDEQFF.

This chain uses TRBV5-1 with TRBJ2-7; tentatively, D is TRBD1 or TRBD2 (5 bases each). V was shortened by 2 bases and J by 0 bases, with 15 bases between the two germline ends. This CDR3 is built from 16 residues. Germline CDR1 and CDR2: SGHRS and YFSETQ. The CDR3 DNA follows: TGCGCCAGCAGCTTTACTTCGACAGACTACTCCTACGAGCAGTACTTC. It translates to CASSFTSTDYSYEQYF.

V usage is TRBV5-4 and J usage is TRBJ2-3; TRBD2 matches 9 bases. With V trimmed by 2 bases and J by 1 base, 2 bases remained unmatched. CDR1 is SGHNT and CDR2 is YYREEE in the germline V gene (reference sequence). This CDR3 comprises 15 residues. The chain's CDR3 is CASSFSSGGTDTQYF. CDR3 nucleotides: TGTGCCAGCAGCTTCTCTAGCGGGGGCACAGATACGCAGTATTTT.

V usage is TRBV6-5 and J usage is TRBJ2-7; D uncertain. V lost 6 bases and J 0 bases, leaving 15 bases between the germline ends. The CDR3 length is 15 residues. Per the germline V gene, CDR1 is MNHEY and CDR2 is SVGAGI. The CDR3 sequence is CASSPPLGNSYEQYF. In DNA, the CDR3 is TGTGCCAGCAGCCCCCCCCTGGGTAACTCCTACGAGCAGTACTTC.

This clone was counted between two and nine times. The V gene is TRBV28, the J gene TRBJ2-7; the match to TRBD1 covers 7 bases. V shed 5 bases and J 3 bases; nucleotides not matched to a gene: 10. This CDR3 region has 15 residues. Germline V lookup: CDR1 MDHEN, CDR2 SYDVKM. CDR3 sequence: CASSLALRGSYEQYF. The CDR3 coding sequence is TGTGCCAGCAGTCTCGCCCTCAGGGGGAGCTACGAGCAGTACTTC.

The chain is built from TRBV6-5 and TRBJ1-1, with 7 bases that match TRBD1. The CDR3 contains 15 residues. The germline CDR1 and CDR2 sequences are MNHEY and SVGAGI. Trimming removed 10 bases from V and 0 bases from J; junction bases left unmatched: 11. The CDR3 coding sequence is TGTGCCACCCGTCAGGGGGACGAATTGAACACTGAAGCTTTCTTT. Translating gives CATRQGDELNTEAFF.

This rearrangement joins TRBV4-1 to TRBJ1-2, with D possibly being TRBD1 (5 bases). CDR1 MGHRA and CDR2 YSYEKL come from the germline V gene. The V gene lost 1 base and the J gene lost 3 bases, with 21 bases spanning the gap. The CDR3 runs 18 residues. CDR3 bases: TGCGCCAGCAGCCAAGGGTATCTCCTTTCCGGCAGGGACTATGGCTACACCTTC. It yields the protein CASSQGYLLSGRDYGYTF.

The chain has TRBV6-1 and TRBJ1-5, with D perhaps matching TRBD1 (5 bases). CDR3 length equals 15 residues. Germline loops: CDR1 MNHNS, CDR2 SASEGT. V lost 2 bases and J 0 bases, leaving 8 bases between the germline ends. The CDR3 DNA reads as TGTGCCAGCAGTGAACTTGACAGTAGCAATCAGCCCCAGCATTTT. Translating it yields CASSELDSSNQPQHF.

The V and J genes are TRBV19 and TRBJ2-5, with TRBD1 matching 9 bases. The DNA end lines up better with TRBJ2-7; the J call may be wrong. The CDR3 runs to 12 residues. CDR1 and CDR2 (germline): LNHDA, SQIVND (reference sequence). CDR3 in amino acids: CAPRDRDYEQYF. DNA of the CDR3: TGTGCGCCGCGGGACAGGGACTACGAGCAGTACTTC.

The chain combines TRBV7-9 with TRBJ2-5; the match to TRBD1 covers 8 bases. V shed 3 bases, J shed 5 bases, and the junction held 8 bases outside the gene matches. CDR1 and CDR2 (germline): SEHNR, FQNEAQ (reference sequence). The CDR3 has 15 amino acids. CDR3 bases: TGTGCCAGCAGCTTCACCAGGGGGCCTTTGGAGACCCAGTACTTC. As protein: CASSFTRGPLETQYF.

V and J are TRBV7-3 and TRBJ2-1, with D perhaps matching TRBD1 (6 bases). Germline-derived CDR1 and CDR2 are SGHTA and FQGTGA. The CDR3 totals 13 residues. Trimming shortened V by 4 bases and J by 4 bases, and 8 bases separated the two germline ends. The CDR3 DNA reads TGTGCCAGCAGCTCCCAGGGGTACAATGAGCAGTTCTTC. This translates into CASSSQGYNEQFF.

The chain links TRBV19 to TRBJ2-3, with TRBD1 matching over 7 bases. Germline CDR1 reads LNHDA; CDR2 reads SQIVND (reference sequence). CDR3 length: 16 residues. The ends lost 6 bases at V and 3 bases at J; junction bases unmatched: 12. CDR3 in amino acids: CASSNFRDRETDTQYF. CDR3 sequence (DNA): TGTGCCAGTAGCAATTTCCGGGACAGAGAGACAGATACGCAGTATTTT. Looking up the rest from reference TRBV19 and TRBJ2-3 gives the full variable domain: DGGITQSPKYLFRKEGQNVTLSCEQNLNHDAMYWYRQDPGQGLRLIYYSQIVNDFQKGDIAEGYSVSREKKESFPLTVTSAQKNPTAFYLCASSNFRDRETDTQYFGPGTRLTVL.

The chain has TRBV7-9 and TRBJ2-1; D possibly corresponds to TRBD2 (5 bases). V was shortened by 11 bases and J by 5 bases, with 16 bases between the two germline ends. The germline CDR1 and CDR2 sequences are SEHNR and FQNEAQ (reference sequence). There are 13 residues in the CDR3. CDR3 coding DNA: TGTGCCGGTAGCCCCCGGGGTCACAATGAGCAGTTCTTC. Its translation is CAGSPRGHNEQFF.

The table lists this clone with a count of one. The chain links TRBV5-1 to TRBJ1-6, with a tentative D call TRBD1 (6 bases). The V gene lost 3 bases and the J gene lost 7 bases, with 14 bases spanning the gap. Per the germline V gene, CDR1 is SGHRS and CDR2 is YFSETQ. The CDR3 has 15 residues. The CDR3 DNA reads TGCGCCAGCAGCTCCAGCGGGACATCCAATTCACCCCTCCACTTT. As protein: CASSSSGTSNSPLHF.

The chain links TRBV2 to TRBJ2-3; no firm D call. The germline CDR1 and CDR2 sequences are SNHLY and FYNNEI. The CDR3 consists of 14 residues. V lost 6 bases and J 2 bases, leaving 12 bases between the germline ends. CDR3 DNA sequence: TGTGCCAGCAGGGAGTCAAGGATCACAGATACGCAGTATTTT. The encoded protein is CASRESRITDTQYF.

The gene calls are TRBV10-2 and TRBJ2-5, with a tentative D call TRBD1 (6 bases). V was cut by 2 bases and J by 4 bases, with 11 bases left in between. From germline, CDR1 is WSHSY and CDR2 SAAADI. CDR3 length: 14 amino acids. The DNA for the CDR3 is TGCGCCAGCAGTGAGACAGGGCCAGGAGAGACCCAGTACTTC. It is translated as CASSETGPGETQYF.

This clone showed up just a few times. The V and J genes are TRBV7-2 and TRBJ2-3, with a possible D match to TRBD1 (5 bases). Germline V gene data show CDR1 as SGHTA and CDR2 as FQGNSA. The CDR3 is made up of 14 amino acids. V was clipped by 3 bases and J by 2 bases, with 9 bases between them. The CDR3 here is CASSFPTDTDTQYF. The CDR3 DNA sequence: TGTGCCAGCAGCTTTCCGACAGACACAGATACGCAGTATTTT. The full variable domain, completed using reference TRBV7-2 and TRBJ2-3, is GAGVSQSPSNKVTEKGKDVELRCDPISGHTALYWYRQSLGQGLEFLIYFQGNSAPDKSGLPSDRFSAERTGGSVSTLTIQRTQQEDSAVYLCASSFPTDTDTQYFGPGTRLTVL.

This clone came up a few times. The J gene is TRBJ1-2, the V gene TRBV6-1; D remains unclear. The CDR3 spans 15 residues. Per the germline V gene, CDR1 is MNHNS and CDR2 is SASEGT. Deletions cut 0 bases from V and 4 bases from J, with 12 bases between. The CDR3 is CASSEADEWAYGYTF. The CDR3 DNA is TGTGCCAGCAGTGAAGCTGACGAATGGGCCTATGGCTACACCTTC.

This rearrangement joins TRBV19 to TRBJ2-2, with 10 positions matching TRBD2. CDR1 is LNHDA and CDR2 is SQIVND in the germline V gene (reference sequence). Trimming removed 8 bases from V and 7 bases from J; junction bases left unmatched: 19. This CDR3 has 18 residues. The CDR3 nucleotides are TGTGCCAGTCCTCGGAGGGGAGTTGAGACTAGCGGGCACGGGGAGCTGTTTTTT. Encoded protein: CASPRRGVETSGHGELFF.